This T cell receptor (beta chain) was profiled in a study of cytotoxic CD8 clonotypes in ibrutinib-treated CLL. The study, taken as a whole, reports: Circulating CD8+ T-cell counts were tracked by baseline clonality, which exceeded that of age-matched healthy donors.

With 1 base removed from V and 1 base from J, the gap between germline ends came to 8 bases. CDR3 length: 15 residues. Germline values: CDR1 LNHDA, CDR2 SQIVND (reference sequence). Notes on this clone: Its antigen is unknown.

Profiled with immunoSEQ multiplex PCR; TCRdb holds only in-frame clones, not every one. The sample includes 160,000 or so clones, about 80% of them seen just once. The sequence was collected from a human donor with chronic lymphocytic leukemia. The chain has TRBV19 and TRBJ1-5; D gene unclear. The sequencing used PBMCs, collected after 12 months of ibrutinib treatment. The CDR3 DNA sequence: TGTGCCAGTAGTATAGGCGGCGTAAGCAATCAGCCCCAGCATTTT. It codes for CASSIGGVSNQPQHF.